The TCR beta chain under discussion was sequenced for a study of blood T cells in healthy people across ages. This clonotype was recorded at least ten times. There are 12 residues in the CDR3. CDR1 is DFQATT, CDR2 SNEGSKA, per germline (reference sequence). The V gene lost 1 base and the J gene lost 3 bases, with 7 bases spanning the gap. Together with a sample-barcoded 5' primer, a J-beta primer mix was included in a second PCR lasting roughly 6 to 12 cycles. TCRdb ran MiXCR on the 5' RACE reads and lists one entry per CDR3 protein. The data contain 550,000 to 650,000 distinct CDR3 sequences, roughly a quarter of them singletons. These same records also appear under a second study, on T cells of mothers and their children.

The chain joins TRBV20-1 to TRBJ2-7; TRBD2 is a possible D gene (6 bases). This clonotype originated in a boy aged 2 to 10 in good health. Sequencing was carried out using blood. The CDR3 reads CSARVRDYEQYF. CDR3 nucleotide sequence: TGCAGTGCTAGAGTGCGGGACTACGAGCAGTACTTC.